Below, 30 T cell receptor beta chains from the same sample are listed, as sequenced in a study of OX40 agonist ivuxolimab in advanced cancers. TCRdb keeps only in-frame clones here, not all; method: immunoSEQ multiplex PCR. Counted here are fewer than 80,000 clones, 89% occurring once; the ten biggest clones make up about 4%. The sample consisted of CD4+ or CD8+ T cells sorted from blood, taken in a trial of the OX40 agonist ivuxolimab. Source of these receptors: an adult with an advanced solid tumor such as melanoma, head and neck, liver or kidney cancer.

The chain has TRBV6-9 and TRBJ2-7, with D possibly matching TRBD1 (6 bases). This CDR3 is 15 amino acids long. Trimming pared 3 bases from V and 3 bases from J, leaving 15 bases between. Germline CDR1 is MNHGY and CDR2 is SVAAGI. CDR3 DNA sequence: TGTGCCAGCAGTTACGGCGGAGACAGGCTCTACGAGCAGTACTTC. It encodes CASSYGGDRLYEQYF.

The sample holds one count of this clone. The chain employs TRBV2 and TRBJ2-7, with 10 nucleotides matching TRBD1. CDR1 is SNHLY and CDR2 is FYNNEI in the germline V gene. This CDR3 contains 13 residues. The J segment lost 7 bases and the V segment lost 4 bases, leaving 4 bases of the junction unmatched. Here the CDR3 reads CASSGQGAGEQYF. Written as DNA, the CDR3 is TGTGCCAGCAGTGGACAGGGGGCTGGAGAGCAGTACTTC.

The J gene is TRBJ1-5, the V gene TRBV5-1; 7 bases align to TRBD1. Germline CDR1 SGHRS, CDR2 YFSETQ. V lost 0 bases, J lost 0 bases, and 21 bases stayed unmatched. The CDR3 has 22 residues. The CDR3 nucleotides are TGCGCCAGCAGCTTGGTTGATGCCCGAATCCGGGACAGAGTTCATAGCAATCAGCCCCAGCATTTT. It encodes CASSLVDARIRDRVHSNQPQHF.

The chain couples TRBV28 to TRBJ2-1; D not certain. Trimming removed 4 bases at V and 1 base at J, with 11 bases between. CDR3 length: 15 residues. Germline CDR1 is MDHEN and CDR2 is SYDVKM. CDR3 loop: CASSSLARSYNEQFF. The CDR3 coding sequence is TGTGCCAGCAGTTCACTGGCCCGGTCCTACAATGAGCAGTTCTTC.

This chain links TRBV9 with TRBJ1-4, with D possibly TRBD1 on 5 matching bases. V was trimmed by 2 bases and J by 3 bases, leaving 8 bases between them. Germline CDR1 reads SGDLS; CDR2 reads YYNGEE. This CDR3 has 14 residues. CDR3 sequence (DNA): TGTGCCAGCAGCGTGGGACGGCCTAATGAAAAACTGTTTTTT. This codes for CASSVGRPNEKLFF. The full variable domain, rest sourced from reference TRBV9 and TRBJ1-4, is DSGVTQTPKHLITATGQRVTLRCSPRSGDLSVYWYQQSLDQGLQFLIQYYNGEERAKGNILERFSAQQFPDLHSELNLSSLELGDSALYFCASSVGRPNEKLFFGSGTQLSVL.

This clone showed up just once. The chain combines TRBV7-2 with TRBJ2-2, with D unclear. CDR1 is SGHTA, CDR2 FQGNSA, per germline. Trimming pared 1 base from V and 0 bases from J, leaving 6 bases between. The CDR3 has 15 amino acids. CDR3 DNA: TGTGCCAGCAGCTTAGGGCATTCGAACACCGGGGAGCTGTTTTTT. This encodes CASSLGHSNTGELFF.

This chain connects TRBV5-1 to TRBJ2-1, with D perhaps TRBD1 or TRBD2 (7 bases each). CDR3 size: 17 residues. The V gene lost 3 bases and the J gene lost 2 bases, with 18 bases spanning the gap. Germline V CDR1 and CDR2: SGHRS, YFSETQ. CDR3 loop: CASSSPRGGGAYNEQFF. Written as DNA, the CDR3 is TGCGCCAGCAGCTCCCCCCGGGGAGGGGGCGCCTACAATGAGCAGTTCTTC.

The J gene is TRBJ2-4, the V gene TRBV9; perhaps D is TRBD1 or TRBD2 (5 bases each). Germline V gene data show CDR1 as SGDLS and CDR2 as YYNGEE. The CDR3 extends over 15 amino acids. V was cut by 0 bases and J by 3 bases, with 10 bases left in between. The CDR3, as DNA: TGTGCCAGCAGCGTAGGTGGGACGTTCAAAAACATTCAGTACTTC. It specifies CASSVGGTFKNIQYF.

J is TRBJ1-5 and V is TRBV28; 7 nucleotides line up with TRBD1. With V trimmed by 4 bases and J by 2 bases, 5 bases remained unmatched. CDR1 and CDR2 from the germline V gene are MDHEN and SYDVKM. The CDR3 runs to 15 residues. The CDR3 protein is CASSSAGGGNQPQHF. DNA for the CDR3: TGTGCCAGCAGTTCGGCAGGGGGTGGCAATCAGCCCCAGCATTTT. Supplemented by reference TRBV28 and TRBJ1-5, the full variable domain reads DVKVTQSSRYLVKRTGEKVFLECVQDMDHENMFWYRQDPGLGLRLIYFSYDVKMKEKGDIPEGYSVSREKKERFSLILESASTNQTSMYLCASSSAGGGNQPQHFGDGTRLSIL.

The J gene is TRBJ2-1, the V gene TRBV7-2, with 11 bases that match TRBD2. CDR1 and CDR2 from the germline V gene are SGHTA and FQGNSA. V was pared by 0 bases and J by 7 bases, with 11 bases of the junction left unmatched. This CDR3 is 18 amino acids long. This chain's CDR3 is CASSLAPASGRPGNEQFF. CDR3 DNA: TGTGCCAGCAGCTTAGCGCCGGCTAGCGGGAGGCCGGGGAATGAGCAGTTCTTC.

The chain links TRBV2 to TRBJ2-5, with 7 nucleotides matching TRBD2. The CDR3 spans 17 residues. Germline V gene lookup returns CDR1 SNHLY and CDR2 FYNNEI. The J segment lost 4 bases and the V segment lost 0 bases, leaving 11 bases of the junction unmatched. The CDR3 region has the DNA TGTGCCAGCAGTGAAGCGAGAACGGGAGGTGGTCGAGAGACCCAGTACTTC. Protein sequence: CASSEARTGGGRETQYF.

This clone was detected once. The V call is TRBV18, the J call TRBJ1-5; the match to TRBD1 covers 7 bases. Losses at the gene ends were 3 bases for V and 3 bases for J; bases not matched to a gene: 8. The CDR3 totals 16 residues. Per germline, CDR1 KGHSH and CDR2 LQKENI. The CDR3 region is CASSPPGQIDNQPQHF. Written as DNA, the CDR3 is TGTGCCAGCTCACCGCCGGGACAGATCGACAATCAGCCCCAGCATTTT.

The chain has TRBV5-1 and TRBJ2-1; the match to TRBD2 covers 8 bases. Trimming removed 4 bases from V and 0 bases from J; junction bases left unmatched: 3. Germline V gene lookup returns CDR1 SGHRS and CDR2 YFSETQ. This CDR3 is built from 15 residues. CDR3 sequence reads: CASSTSGNSYNEQFF. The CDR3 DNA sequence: TGCGCCAGCAGCACTAGCGGAAACTCCTACAATGAGCAGTTCTTC. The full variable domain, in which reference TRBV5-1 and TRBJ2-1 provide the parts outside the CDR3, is KAGVTQTPRYLIKTRGQQVTLSCSPISGHRSVSWYQQTPGQGLQFLFEYFSETQRNKGNFPGRFSGRQFSNSRSEMNVSTLELGDSALYLCASSTSGNSYNEQFFGPGTRLTVL.

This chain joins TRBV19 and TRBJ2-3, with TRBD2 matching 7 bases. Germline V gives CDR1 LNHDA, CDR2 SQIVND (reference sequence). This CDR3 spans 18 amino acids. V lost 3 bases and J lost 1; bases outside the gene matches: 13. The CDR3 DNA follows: TGTGCCAGTAGTATTTTAGGGGCTAGCGGACTCCGCACAGATACGCAGTATTTT. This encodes CASSILGASGLRTDTQYF.

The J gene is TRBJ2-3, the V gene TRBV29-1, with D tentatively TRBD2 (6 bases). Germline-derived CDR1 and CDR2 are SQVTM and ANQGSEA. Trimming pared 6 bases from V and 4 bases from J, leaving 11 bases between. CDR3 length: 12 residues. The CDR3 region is CSVRLVADTQYF. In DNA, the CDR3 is TGCAGCGTCCGACTAGTTGCAGATACGCAGTATTTT.

The CDR3 DNA is TGTGCCAGTAGTACCCCGGACAGGGGGAACACTGAAGCTTTCTTT. This sequence encodes CASSTPDRGNTEAFF. This chain joins TRBV19 and TRBJ1-1; 9 bases are a match to TRBD1. J gave up 1 base and V 4 bases, and 4 bases lay outside the gene matches. Germline-derived CDR1 and CDR2 are LNHDA and SQIVND (reference sequence). There are 15 residues in the CDR3.

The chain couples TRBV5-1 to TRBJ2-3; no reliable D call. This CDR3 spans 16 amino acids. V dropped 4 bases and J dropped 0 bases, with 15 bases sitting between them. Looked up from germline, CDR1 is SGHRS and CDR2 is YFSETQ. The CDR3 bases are TGCGCCAGCAGCCCCCCGGGCTACCGTAGCACAGATACGCAGTATTTT. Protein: CASSPPGYRSTDTQYF.

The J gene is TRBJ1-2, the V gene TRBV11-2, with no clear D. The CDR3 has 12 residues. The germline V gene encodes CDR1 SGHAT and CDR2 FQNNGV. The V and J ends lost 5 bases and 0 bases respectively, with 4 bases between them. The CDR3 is CASSQPNYGYTF. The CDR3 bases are TGTGCCAGCAGCCAACCTAACTATGGCTACACCTTC.

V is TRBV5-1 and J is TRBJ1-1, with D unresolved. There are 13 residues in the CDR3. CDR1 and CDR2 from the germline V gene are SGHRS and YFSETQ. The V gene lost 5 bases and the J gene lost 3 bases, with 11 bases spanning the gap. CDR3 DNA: TGCGCCAGCAGTCCACGGGGTGACACTGAAGCTTTCTTT. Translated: CASSPRGDTEAFF.

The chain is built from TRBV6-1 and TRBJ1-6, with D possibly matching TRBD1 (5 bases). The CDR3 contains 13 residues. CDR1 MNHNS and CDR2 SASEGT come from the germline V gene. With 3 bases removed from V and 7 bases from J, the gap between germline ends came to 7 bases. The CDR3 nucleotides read TGTGCCAGCAGTGACAGGGAAAATTCACCCCTCCACTTT. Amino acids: CASSDRENSPLHF.

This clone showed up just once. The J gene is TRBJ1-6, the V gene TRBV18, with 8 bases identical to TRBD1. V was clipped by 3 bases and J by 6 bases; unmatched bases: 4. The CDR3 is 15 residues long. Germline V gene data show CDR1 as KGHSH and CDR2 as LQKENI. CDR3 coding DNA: TGTGCCAGCTCACCGACAGGGGATGGTAATTCACCCCTCCACTTT. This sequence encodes CASSPTGDGNSPLHF. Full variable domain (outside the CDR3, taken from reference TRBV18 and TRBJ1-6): NAGVMQNPRHLVRRRGQEARLRCSPMKGHSHVYWYRQLPEEGLKFMVYLQKENIIDESGMPKERFSAEFPKEGPSILRIQQVVRGDSAAYFCASSPTGDGNSPLHFGNGTRLTVT.

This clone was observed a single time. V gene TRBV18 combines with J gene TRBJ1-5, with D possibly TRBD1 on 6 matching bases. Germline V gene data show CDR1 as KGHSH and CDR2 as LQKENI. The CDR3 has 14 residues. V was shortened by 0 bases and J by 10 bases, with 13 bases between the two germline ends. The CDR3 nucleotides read TGTGCCAGCTCACCACCTTCAGGGGCCGGACCCCAGCATTTT. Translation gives CASSPPSGAGPQHF.

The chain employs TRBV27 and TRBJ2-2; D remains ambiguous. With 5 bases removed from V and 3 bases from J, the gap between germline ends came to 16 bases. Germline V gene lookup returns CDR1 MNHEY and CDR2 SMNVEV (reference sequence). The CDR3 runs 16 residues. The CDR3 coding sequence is TGTGCCAGCAGTCCTCATAGCAGGATCGACACCGGGGAGCTGTTTTTT. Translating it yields CASSPHSRIDTGELFF.

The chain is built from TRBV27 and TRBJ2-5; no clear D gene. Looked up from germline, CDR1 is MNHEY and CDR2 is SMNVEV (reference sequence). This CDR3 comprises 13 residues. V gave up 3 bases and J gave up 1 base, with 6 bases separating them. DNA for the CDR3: TGTGCCAGCAGTTTCGGCCGCCAAGAGACCCAGTACTTC. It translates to CASSFGRQETQYF.

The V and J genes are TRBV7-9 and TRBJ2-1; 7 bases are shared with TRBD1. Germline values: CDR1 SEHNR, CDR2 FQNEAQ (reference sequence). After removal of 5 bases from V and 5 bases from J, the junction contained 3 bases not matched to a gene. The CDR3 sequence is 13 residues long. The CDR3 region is CASSTQGDNEQFF. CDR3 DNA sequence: TGTGCCAGCAGCACCCAGGGGGACAATGAGCAGTTCTTC.

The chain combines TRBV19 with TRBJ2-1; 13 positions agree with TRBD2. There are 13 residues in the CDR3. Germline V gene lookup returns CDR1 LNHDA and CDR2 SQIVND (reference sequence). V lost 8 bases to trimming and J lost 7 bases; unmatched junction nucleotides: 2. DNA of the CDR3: TGTGCCAGTCGGACTAGCGGGAGAAATGAGCAGTTCTTC. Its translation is CASRTSGRNEQFF.

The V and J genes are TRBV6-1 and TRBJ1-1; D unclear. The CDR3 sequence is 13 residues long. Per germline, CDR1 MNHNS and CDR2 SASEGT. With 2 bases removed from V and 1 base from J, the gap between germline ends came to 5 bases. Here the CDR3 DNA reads TGTGCCAGCAGTGAACTAGCGAACACTGAAGCTTTCTTT. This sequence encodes CASSELANTEAFF.

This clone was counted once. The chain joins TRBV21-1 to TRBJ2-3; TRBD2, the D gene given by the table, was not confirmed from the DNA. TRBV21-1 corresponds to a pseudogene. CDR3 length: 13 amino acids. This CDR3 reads CASSSRGGNTQYF. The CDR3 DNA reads TGTGCCAGCAGCAGCAGGGGAGGGAATACGCAGTATTTT.

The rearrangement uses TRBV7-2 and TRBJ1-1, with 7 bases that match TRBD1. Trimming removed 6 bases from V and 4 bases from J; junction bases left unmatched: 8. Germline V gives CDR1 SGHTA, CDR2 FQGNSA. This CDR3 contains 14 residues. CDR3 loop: CASSSLRGVTEAFF. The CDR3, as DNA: TGTGCCAGCAGTTCCCTCAGGGGGGTCACTGAAGCTTTCTTT.

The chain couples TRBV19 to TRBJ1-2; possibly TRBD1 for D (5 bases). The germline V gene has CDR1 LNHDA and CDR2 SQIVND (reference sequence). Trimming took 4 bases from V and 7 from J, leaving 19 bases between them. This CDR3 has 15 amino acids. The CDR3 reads CASSKPFGGLVGYTF. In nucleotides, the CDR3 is TGTGCCAGTAGTAAGCCCTTTGGGGGTTTGGTTGGCTACACCTTC.